This T cell receptor beta chain was sequenced in a study of blood T cells in healthy people across ages (dated by TCRdb to about 2015). Study-wide context: Template switching captured roughly one uniquely barcoded TCR beta cDNA molecule per two T cells in model experiments. The study measured age-related changes in TCR beta repertoire diversity using deep sequencing normalized with unique cDNA molecular identifiers. To avoid experimental bias, donors of different ages were randomly spread across the sequencing lanes. For two donors (one aged 18 to 29 and one aged 80 or older), the study analyzed two additional independent replicas of 1 million unique cDNA reads from the same blood draw. The donors were divided into four age groups: young (average approximately 17 years), middle-aged (roughly 42), aged (roughly 60) and long-lived (82).

Points the paper makes about the study in general: The percentage of naive T cells measured by flow cytometry correlated strongly with observed TCR beta diversity. Compared with the aged group, the long-lived group had more naive CD4+ T cells, fewer expanded clones and increased TCR diversity, suggesting age selection. Observed TCR beta diversity per million T cells fell roughly linearly with age, and a significant reduction was already apparent by age roughly 40. Bulk unsorted PBMC profiling prevented conclusive comparison of naive and antigen-experienced compartments. The CMV infection status of donors was not known, potentially confounding age-related changes in expanded clonotypes. Total diversity estimates from one million sequenced T cells were considered lower bounds and underestimates.

The roughly 39 donors, aged about 6 to 95 years, were systemically healthy Caucasian individuals from Russia. Each donor gave ten milliliters of peripheral blood, drawn into EDTA-treated Vacutainer tubes. Ficoll-Paque density-gradient centrifugation was used to isolate PBMCs, with at least 7 million obtained per sample. Trizol reagent was used to extract total RNA from the PBMCs, yielding at least 5 micrograms per sample. For every donor, an aliquot of PBMCs went through flow cytometry to measure the percentages of naive CD45RAhigh/CD27high T cells. In the case of this clonotype: Its antigen has not been determined. No base quality information exists; no much larger clone differs at one position.

Receptor amplification or capture employed 5' RACE. TCRdb records Illumina HiSeq 2500 as the sequencer. A second PCR of roughly 7 to 11 cycles was run with a J-beta primer mix and a sample-barcoded 5' primer. Each TCR beta cDNA molecule received a unique molecular identifier from a template-switch 5' adaptor carrying 12 random nucleotides. Each sample yielded at least 2.5 million CDR3-containing paired-end reads. All of the RNA was converted into first-strand cDNA using the Mint cDNA synthesis kit, with a TRBC-specific oligonucleotide serving as the primer. All cDNA was treated with uracil-DNA glycosylase and then went through a first 18-cycle PCR with the universal primers M1SS and BC2_uni_R. The authors' pipeline ran thus. Each sample was normalized by randomly selecting 1 million high-quality reads, each carrying a distinct molecular identifier. Reads with shared molecular identifiers were discarded instead of being binned into consensus sequences. MiTCR, with a Q25 quality threshold and the strictest error-elimination algorithm, was used for CDR3 identification, clonotype clustering and error correction. A nonparametric unseen species model using Euler transformation provided a lower-bound estimate of total TCR beta diversity. TCRdb reprocessed the public reads (quality trimming at Q25 with fastp, clone calling with MiXCR) and kept in-frame beta chains. Duplicate CDR3 protein sequences are folded into a single record with the most common DNA and genes. The authors' filters were not applied to this entry. Within this sample are 1.5 million to 1.8 million distinct CDR3 sequences, with approximately 43% of them counted one time only. More than 4% of the sample is taken by the ten largest.

Spanning cysteine to phenylalanine, the CDR3 consists of 15 amino acids. The read is trimmed to its CDR3 DNA, 45 bases read in frame from base 1. CDR1 SGDLS and CDR2 YYNGEE were looked up in the germline V gene. Between the V and J ends, shortened by 4 bases and 6 bases respectively, the junction contains 17 bases. This chain joins TRBV9 to TRBJ2-1; the D gene could be either TRBD1 or TRBD2, each agreeing at 6 bases. This TCR derives from a woman between 18 and 29 years old in good health. Sequenced: blood. The CDR3 reads CASSPSGAPGNEQFF. The base sequence is TGTGCCAGCAGCCCCTCGGGGGCCCCAGGCAATGAGCAGTTCTTC.